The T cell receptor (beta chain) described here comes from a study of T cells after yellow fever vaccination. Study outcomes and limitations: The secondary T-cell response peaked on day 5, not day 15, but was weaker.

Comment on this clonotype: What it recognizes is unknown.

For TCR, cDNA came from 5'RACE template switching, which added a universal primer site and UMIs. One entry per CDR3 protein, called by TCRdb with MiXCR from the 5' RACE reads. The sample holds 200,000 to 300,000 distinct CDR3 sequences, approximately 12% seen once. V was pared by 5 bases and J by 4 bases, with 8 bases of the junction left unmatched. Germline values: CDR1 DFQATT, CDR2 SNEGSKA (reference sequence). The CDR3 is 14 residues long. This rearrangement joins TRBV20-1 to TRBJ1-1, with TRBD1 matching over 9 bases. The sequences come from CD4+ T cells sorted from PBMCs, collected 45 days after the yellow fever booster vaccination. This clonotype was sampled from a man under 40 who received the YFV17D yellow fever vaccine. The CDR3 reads CSAYWGTGSTEAFF. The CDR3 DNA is TGCAGTGCTTATTGGGGGACAGGGAGCACTGAAGCTTTCTTT.